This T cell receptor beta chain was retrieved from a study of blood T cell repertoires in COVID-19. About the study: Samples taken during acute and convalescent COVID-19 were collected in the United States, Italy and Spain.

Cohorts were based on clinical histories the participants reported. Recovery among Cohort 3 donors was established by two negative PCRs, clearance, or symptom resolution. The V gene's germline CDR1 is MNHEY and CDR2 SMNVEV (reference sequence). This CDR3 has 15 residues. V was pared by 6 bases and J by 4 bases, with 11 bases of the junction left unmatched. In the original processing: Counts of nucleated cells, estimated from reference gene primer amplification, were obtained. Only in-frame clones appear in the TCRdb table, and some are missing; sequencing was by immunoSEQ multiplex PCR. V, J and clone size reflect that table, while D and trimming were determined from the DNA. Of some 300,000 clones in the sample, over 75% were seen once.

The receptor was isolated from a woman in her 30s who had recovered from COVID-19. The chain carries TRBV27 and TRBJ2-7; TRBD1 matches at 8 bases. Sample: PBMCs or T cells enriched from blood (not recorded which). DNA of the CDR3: TGTGCCAGCAGACTAACCGGGACAGGACTGTACGAGCAGTACTTC. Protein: CASRLTGTGLYEQYF.